Reported below is one T cell receptor (beta chain). Its antigen is undetermined. Germline CDR1 is GTSNPN and CDR2 is SVGIG (reference sequence). CDR3 length: 11 amino acids. Trimming shortened V by 4 bases and J by 6 bases, and 7 bases separated the two germline ends. This sample was taken from a study of beta chain features in type 1 diabetes. General observations from the study: When VDJ junctions were examined, type 1 diabetes patients showed fewer insertions and more deletions. TCRB CDR3s from Type 1 diabetes patients were moderately but significantly shorter in all four CD4+ subsets.

The sequenced template was cDNA made from the entire isolated RNA. Profiling relied on immunoSEQ multiplex PCR, and the TCRdb table lists in-frame clones only, not all of them. Counted here are 160,000 or so clones, more than 60% occurring once; the ten biggest clones make up approximately 0.089%. The source material was naive CD4+ T cells from blood. V is TRBV30 and J is TRBJ2-1, with a weak D call TRBD2 (5 bases). This clonotype was obtained from a man aged 30 to 45 with type 1 diabetes. In DNA, the CDR3 is TGTGCCTGGAAGGAGGTCAATGAGCAGTTCTTC. This gives the protein CAWKEVNEQFF.